Listed here are 30 T cell receptor beta chains from one sample, sequenced in a study of CD4 T cells in relation to SARS-CoV-2 and coronaviruses. Sequenced by immunoSEQ multiplex PCR; TCRdb stores in-frame clones only, minus some. The sample contains 55,000 to 70,000 clones, just over 90% of which appear only once. Unexposed donor CD4+ T cells date from about 2011-2019, before the COVID-19 pandemic. The material sequenced was naive CD4+ T cells from PBMCs. The subset: naive CD4+ T cells isolated by negative enrichment. These receptor sequences come from a human donor in good health.

This chain uses TRBV28 with TRBJ2-5; the D gene is possibly TRBD2 (5 bases). CDR1 and CDR2 (germline): MDHEN, SYDVKM. Trimming stripped 5 bases from V and 1 base from J, with 14 bases between. The CDR3 extends over 15 amino acids. Written as DNA, the CDR3 is TGTGCCAGCAGTCCCCCAAGCAGCGGCCAAGAGACCCAGTACTTC. This sequence encodes CASSPPSSGQETQYF.

V gene TRBV29-1 combines with J gene TRBJ2-7; 7 nucleotides match TRBD1. The CDR3 is 14 amino acids. The germline V gene has CDR1 SQVTM and CDR2 ANQGSEA. After removal of 5 bases from V and 1 base from J, the junction contained 8 bases not matched to a gene. The CDR3 here is CSVHGTEDSYEQYF. The DNA for the CDR3 is TGCAGCGTTCATGGGACAGAGGATTCCTACGAGCAGTACTTC.

The V call is TRBV10-3, the J call TRBJ1-4; 7 nucleotides line up with TRBD1. Germline CDR1 ENHRY, CDR2 SYGVKD. The length of the CDR3 is 18 residues. J lost 8 bases, V lost 0 bases, and 15 bases had no gene match. This CDR3 is CAISESRARQGGKEKLFF. The CDR3, as DNA: TGTGCCATCAGTGAGTCGAGGGCCAGACAGGGAGGAAAGGAAAAACTGTTTTTT.

The J gene is TRBJ1-1, the V gene TRBV5-1; D is ambiguous. Germline CDR1 SGHRS, CDR2 YFSETQ. The CDR3 spans 13 residues. Trimming shortened V by 2 bases and J by 1 base, and 6 bases separated the two germline ends. Here the CDR3 DNA reads TGCGCCAGCAGCTTAGGAACGAACACTGAAGCTTTCTTT. Encoded protein: CASSLGTNTEAFF.

The CDR3 reads CASSQRQGRGNTEAFF. CDR3 coding DNA: TGTGCCAGCAGCCAACGACAGGGGCGGGGGAACACTGAAGCTTTCTTT. V and J are TRBV14 and TRBJ1-1; 8 bases are a match to TRBD1. The junction had 6 bases not matched to a gene; V was cut back by 2 bases and J by 1 base. The CDR3 length is 16 residues. Germline V gene sequence: CDR1 SGHDN, CDR2 FVKESK.

The chain couples TRBV3-1 (or the pseudogene TRBV3-2) to TRBJ2-7; D may be TRBD1 (6 bases). Trimming removed 0 bases from V and 9 bases from J, with 18 bases in between. This CDR3 has 15 residues. Germline loops: CDR1 LGHDT, CDR2 YNNKEL (reference sequence). CDR3 nucleotide sequence: TGTGCCAGCAGCCAAGATCGGGCAGGGGTTGGTGGGCAGTACTTC. Translated, it gives CASSQDRAGVGGQYF.

The chain is built from TRBV6-5 and TRBJ1-2; weak D call: TRBD1 (6 bases). The V gene lost 8 bases and the J gene lost 0 bases, with 10 bases spanning the gap. This CDR3 is 13 amino acids long. Germline V gene sequence: CDR1 MNHEY, CDR2 SVGAGI. Here the CDR3 DNA reads TGTGCCAGCTATTGGACAGCTAACTATGGCTACACCTTC. Translation gives CASYWTANYGYTF.

The chain recombines TRBV30 with TRBJ2-3, with a possible D match to TRBD2 (7 bases). From germline, CDR1 is GTSNPN and CDR2 SVGIG (reference sequence). Trimming stripped 2 bases from V and 0 bases from J, with 9 bases between. The CDR3 spans 14 residues. The CDR3 here is CAWSPGGSTDTQYF. The CDR3 DNA sequence: TGTGCCTGGAGTCCGGGGGGCAGCACAGATACGCAGTATTTT.

The chain joins TRBV6-6 to TRBJ2-7; D possibly corresponds to TRBD1 (5 bases). Trimming left V 4 bases short and J 4 bases short, with 20 bases between. This CDR3 comprises 16 residues. Germline CDR1 and CDR2: MNHNY and SVGAGI (reference sequence). The CDR3 DNA reads TGTGCCAGCAGTTCGCCACGGATTCGCCCAGGGTACGAGCAGTACTTC. It is translated as CASSSPRIRPGYEQYF.

The chain couples TRBV4-2 to TRBJ1-2; D perhaps matches TRBD1 (5 bases). Germline-derived CDR1 and CDR2 are LGHNA and YNFKEQ. The CDR3 length is 14 residues. V was pared by 0 bases and J by 4 bases, with 9 bases between. The CDR3 DNA is TGTGCCAGCAGCCAAGATTGGCAGGGCTATGGCTACACCTTC. This codes for CASSQDWQGYGYTF.

The J gene is TRBJ2-7, the V gene TRBV6-6; TRBD2 agrees at 9 bases. The CDR3 contains 14 residues. Germline CDR1 is MNHNY and CDR2 is SVGAGI (reference sequence). The J segment lost 3 bases and the V segment lost 7 bases, leaving 7 bases of the junction unmatched. The CDR3, as DNA: TGTGCCAGCACTCCGGGACTAGCCGTCTACGAGCAGTACTTC. This sequence encodes CASTPGLAVYEQYF.

The chain recombines TRBV28 with TRBJ1-5; 8 nucleotides align to TRBD1. V was clipped by 5 bases and J by 2 bases; unmatched bases: 5. Germline V gene sequence: CDR1 MDHEN, CDR2 SYDVKM. This CDR3 region has 15 residues. For the CDR3, the DNA is TGTGCCAGCAGTATAACAGGGGGAGGCAATCAGCCCCAGCATTTT. Residues: CASSITGGGNQPQHF.

The chain joins TRBV7-9 to TRBJ1-3; 8 bases match TRBD1. The CDR3 has 14 residues. Germline lookup yields CDR1 SEHNR and CDR2 FQNEAQ (reference sequence). Trimming took 5 bases from V and 4 from J; bases not matched to a gene: 4. The CDR3 protein is CASSVQGGGNTIYF. CDR3 in DNA: TGTGCCAGCAGCGTACAGGGGGGGGGAAACACCATATATTTT. The full variable domain, rest sourced from reference TRBV7-9 and TRBJ1-3, is DTGVSQNPRHKITKRGQNVTFRCDPISEHNRLYWYRQTLGQGPEFLTYFQNEAQLEKSRLLSDRFSAERPKGSFSTLEIQRTEQGDSAMYLCASSVQGGGNTIYFGEGSWLTVV.

The V gene is TRBV11-2, the J gene TRBJ2-2; 7 bases match TRBD1. This CDR3 has 16 amino acids. The germline V gene has CDR1 SGHAT and CDR2 FQNNGV. Trimming cost V 4 bases and J 0 bases; bases outside gene matches: 5. The CDR3 here is CASSSRQGANTGELFF. The CDR3 DNA sequence: TGTGCCAGCAGCTCCCGACAGGGTGCGAACACCGGGGAGCTGTTTTTT.

The chain uses TRBV5-1 and TRBJ2-3, with TRBD1 matching over 11 bases. CDR1 is SGHRS and CDR2 is YFSETQ in the germline V gene. V was pared by 4 bases and J by 0 bases, with 10 bases of the junction left unmatched. CDR3 length: 18 amino acids. The DNA for the CDR3 is TGCGCCAGCAGCGATCGGACAGGGGGCGACGCTAGCACAGATACGCAGTATTTT. Translating it yields CASSDRTGGDASTDTQYF.

This clone was seen once. The V and J genes are TRBV28 and TRBJ1-1, with D perhaps matching TRBD1 (6 bases). V dropped 11 bases and J dropped 1 base, with 11 bases sitting between them. From germline, CDR1 is MDHEN and CDR2 SYDVKM. The CDR3 length is 12 residues. As DNA, the CDR3 is TGTGCCGGACGGACAGCGAACACTGAAGCTTTCTTT. Its translation: CAGRTANTEAFF.

This clone was recorded only once. The chain carries TRBV7-3 and TRBJ2-1, with 7 bases aligning to TRBD2. The CDR3 runs 17 residues. Germline CDR1 and CDR2: SGHTA and FQGTGA. J was trimmed by 4 bases and V by 2 bases; bases with no gene match: 11. The CDR3 nucleotides are TGTGCCAGCAGCTTATCCGCTAGGGCTAGCGGATACAATGAGCAGTTCTTC. Protein sequence: CASSLSARASGYNEQFF. Combining the CDR3 with reference TRBV7-3 and TRBJ2-1 gives the whole variable domain GAGVSQTPSNKVTEKGKYVELRCDPISGHTALYWYRQSLGQGPEFLIYFQGTGAADDSGLPNDRFFAVRPEGSVSTLKIQRTERGDSAVYLCASSLSARASGYNEQFFGPGTRLTVL.

The chain uses TRBV2 and TRBJ2-3, with D unresolved. V lost 5 bases to trimming and J lost 1 base, with 13 bases between them. CDR1 is SNHLY, CDR2 FYNNEI, per germline. The CDR3 consists of 15 residues. The CDR3 bases are TGTGCCAGCAGTTTGGGTAAGGTCGGCACAGATACGCAGTATTTT. It is translated as CASSLGKVGTDTQYF.

The chain couples TRBV3-1 (or the pseudogene TRBV3-2) to TRBJ1-5, with TRBD1 matching over 7 bases. V lost 0 bases, J lost 5 bases, and 13 bases stayed unmatched. The V gene's germline CDR1 is LGHDT and CDR2 YNNKEL (reference sequence). CDR3 length: 18 residues. The CDR3 sequence is CASSQETLLGQAHQPQHF. The CDR3, as DNA: TGTGCCAGCAGCCAAGAAACCCTTTTAGGACAGGCTCATCAGCCCCAGCATTTT.

The rearrangement joins TRBV19 to TRBJ1-5; no firm D call. This CDR3 comprises 13 residues. The germline V gene encodes CDR1 LNHDA and CDR2 SQIVND (reference sequence). Trimming took off 1 base at V and 9 bases at J, with 10 bases between the two ends. The CDR3 reads CASSIGGEGPQHF. CDR3 DNA sequence: TGTGCCAGTAGTATAGGGGGTGAAGGGCCCCAGCATTTT.

V usage is TRBV11-1 and J usage is TRBJ1-3, with D hard to call. The CDR3 has 14 residues. Per the germline V gene, CDR1 is SGHAT and CDR2 is FQDESV (reference sequence). The V and J ends lost 6 bases and 0 bases respectively, with 9 bases between them. The CDR3 nucleotides are TGTGCCAGCAGGCCCAGGACCTCTGGAAACACCATATATTTT. Translated: CASRPRTSGNTIYF. Filled out from reference TRBV11-1 and TRBJ1-3, the complete variable domain reads EAEVAQSPRYKITEKSQAVAFWCDPISGHATLYWYRQILGQGPELLVQFQDESVVDDSQLPKDRFSAERLKGVDSTLKIQPAELGDSAMYLCASRPRTSGNTIYFGEGSWLTVV.

The CDR3 region is CASSPPGQGNQPQHF. The CDR3 bases are TGTGCCAGCAGCCCCCCGGGACAGGGGAATCAGCCCCAGCATTTT. The chain carries TRBV6-5 and TRBJ1-5, with 10 bases that match TRBD1. The ends lost 6 bases at V and 4 bases at J; junction bases unmatched: 6. The CDR3 runs to 15 residues. From germline, CDR1 is MNHEY and CDR2 SVGAGI.

The chain recombines TRBV6-1 with TRBJ2-3; the D call may be TRBD1 or TRBD2 (5 bases each). Deletions cut 3 bases from V and 5 bases from J, with 9 bases between. CDR3 size: 13 residues. Germline V lookup: CDR1 MNHNS, CDR2 SASEGT. The CDR3 DNA reads TGTGCCAGCAGTGAGGCAGGGAGAGATACGCAGTATTTT. Amino acids: CASSEAGRDTQYF.

This chain links TRBV5-1 with TRBJ1-4; D ambiguous. The CDR3 runs 13 residues. The germline CDR1 and CDR2 sequences are SGHRS and YFSETQ. Trimming pared 1 base from V and 7 bases from J, leaving 8 bases between. The CDR3 nucleotides are TGCGCCAGCAGCTTGTCAGTAACTGAAAAACTGTTTTTT. Translating it yields CASSLSVTEKLFF.

This chain uses TRBV5-4 with TRBJ2-5, with TRBD1 matching over 7 bases. CDR1 and CDR2 from the germline V gene are SGHNT and YYREEE (reference sequence). The CDR3 runs 15 residues. After removal of 4 bases from V and 1 base from J, the junction contained 7 bases not matched to a gene. Here the CDR3 reads CASSATGTAQETQYF. The CDR3 DNA sequence: TGTGCCAGCAGCGCTACTGGGACAGCCCAAGAGACCCAGTACTTC. Combining the CDR3 with reference TRBV5-4 and TRBJ2-5 gives the whole variable domain ETGVTQSPTHLIKTRGQQVTLRCSSQSGHNTVSWYQQALGQGPQFIFQYYREEENGRGNFPPRFSGLQFPNYSSELNVNALELDDSALYLCASSATGTAQETQYFGPGTRLLVL.

This clone was picked up a small number of times. The genes are TRBV10-3 and TRBJ1-3; D is ambiguous. The CDR3 is 12 residues long. The germline V gene encodes CDR1 ENHRY and CDR2 SYGVKD. The germline V and J ends were trimmed by 8 bases and 13 bases, with 18 bases remaining between them. The CDR3, as DNA: TGTGCCATCGGCAACGGATCATCCGGGATATATTTT. Protein: CAIGNGSSGIYF.

The V call is TRBV7-9, the J call TRBJ2-3; 13 bases fit TRBD2. The CDR3 is 16 residues long. CDR1 is SEHNR, CDR2 FQNEAQ, per germline (reference sequence). After removal of 5 bases from V and 6 bases from J, the junction contained 8 bases not matched to a gene. The CDR3 is CASSPWTSGGQDTQYF. In nucleotides, the CDR3 is TGTGCCAGCAGCCCCTGGACTAGCGGGGGTCAGGATACGCAGTATTTT.

This chain links TRBV7-2 with TRBJ1-2; D gene ambiguous. Germline values: CDR1 SGHTA, CDR2 FQGNSA. V dropped 5 bases and J dropped 4 bases, with 14 bases sitting between them. The length of the CDR3 is 14 residues. CDR3 sequence (DNA): TGTGCCAGCAGCCCCCGACTGGGCTCCTATGGCTACACCTTC. It codes for CASSPRLGSYGYTF.

The rearrangement links TRBV19 to TRBJ1-1; D is unclear. CDR3 length: 15 amino acids. Germline CDR1 LNHDA, CDR2 SQIVND (reference sequence). V gave up 7 bases and J gave up 4 bases, with 19 bases separating them. The CDR3 reads CASKVDPGWGTEAFF. The DNA for the CDR3 is TGTGCCAGTAAGGTGGATCCGGGGTGGGGCACTGAAGCTTTCTTT.

This chain links TRBV28 with TRBJ2-3; the match to TRBD2 covers 8 bases. The CDR3 consists of 16 residues. V gave up 8 bases and J gave up 2 bases; unmatched junction bases: 12. Germline CDR1 is MDHEN and CDR2 is SYDVKM. DNA of the CDR3: TGTGCCAGCGCCTCTTCAGCCGGGGGGGCCACAGATACGCAGTATTTT. It encodes CASASSAGGATDTQYF.